Here is one T cell receptor (beta chain) with its context. Its antigen is unidentified. This entry comes from a study of cytomegalovirus exposure and HLA in healthy donors. General study findings and limits: Association of 16,951 TCR beta sequences with HLA alleles was found at 0.05 false discovery rate in a later analysis.

The germline CDR1 and CDR2 sequences are SGHNT and YYREEE (reference sequence). With 3 bases clipped from V and 10 bases from J, the junction kept 10 bases outside the gene matches. The CDR3 is made up of 15 amino acids. PCR was performed using 60 Vbeta and 13 Jbeta primers. Original data processing: As a later analysis found, there were 70 million to 90 million unique TCR beta chains, of which roughly 11 million were shared. The assay was immunoSEQ multiplex PCR, and TCRdb's table has in-frame clones only and misses some. The V and J calls and the clone size are those of that table, but D and trimming were determined from the DNA. The sample yields roughly 150,000 clones, 60% to 80% seen once. Healthy bone marrow donors made up the donors.

This chain links TRBV5-4 with TRBJ1-6; 7 bases are shared with TRBD1. The TCR comes from a male donor in good health and CMV-seronegative. What was sequenced was PBMCs. The CDR3 sequence: CASSSPTGKRSPLHF. DNA for the CDR3: TGTGCCAGCAGCTCTCCGACAGGGAAAAGATCACCCCTCCACTTT.